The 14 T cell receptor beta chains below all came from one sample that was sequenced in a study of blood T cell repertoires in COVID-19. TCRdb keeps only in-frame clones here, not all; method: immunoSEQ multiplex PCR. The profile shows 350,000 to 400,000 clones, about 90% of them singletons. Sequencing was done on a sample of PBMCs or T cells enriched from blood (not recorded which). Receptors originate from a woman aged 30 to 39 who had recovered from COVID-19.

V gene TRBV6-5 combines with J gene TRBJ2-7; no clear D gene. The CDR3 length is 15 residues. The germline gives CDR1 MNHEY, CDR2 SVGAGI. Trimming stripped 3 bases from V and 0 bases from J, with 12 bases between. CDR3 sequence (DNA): TGTGCCAGCAGTTATAGGCAGGATAGCTCCTACGAGCAGTACTTC. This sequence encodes CASSYRQDSSYEQYF.

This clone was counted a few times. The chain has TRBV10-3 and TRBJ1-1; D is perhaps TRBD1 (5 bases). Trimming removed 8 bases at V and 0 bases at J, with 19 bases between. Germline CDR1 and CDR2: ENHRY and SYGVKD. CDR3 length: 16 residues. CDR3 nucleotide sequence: TGTGCCATCCAGCGTAACTCAAACAGGCTGAACACTGAAGCTTTCTTT. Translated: CAIQRNSNRLNTEAFF.

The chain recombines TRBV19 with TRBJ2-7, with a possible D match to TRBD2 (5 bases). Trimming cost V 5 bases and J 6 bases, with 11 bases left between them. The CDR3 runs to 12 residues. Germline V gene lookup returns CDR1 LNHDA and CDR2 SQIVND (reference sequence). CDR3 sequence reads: CASSPGVAEQYF. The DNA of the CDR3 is TGTGCCAGTAGTCCCGGGGTAGCCGAGCAGTACTTC.

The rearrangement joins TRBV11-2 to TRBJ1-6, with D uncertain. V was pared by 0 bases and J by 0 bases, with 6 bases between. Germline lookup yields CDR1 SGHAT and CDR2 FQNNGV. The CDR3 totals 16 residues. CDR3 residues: CASSLDGSSYNSPLHF. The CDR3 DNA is TGTGCCAGCAGCTTAGATGGGAGCTCCTATAATTCACCCCTCCACTTT.

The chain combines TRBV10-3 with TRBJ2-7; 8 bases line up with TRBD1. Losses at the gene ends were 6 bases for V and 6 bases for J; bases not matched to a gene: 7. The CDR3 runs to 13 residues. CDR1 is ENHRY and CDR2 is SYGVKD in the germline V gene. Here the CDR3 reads CAIRETGAGEQYF. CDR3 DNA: TGTGCCATCAGGGAGACAGGGGCGGGCGAGCAGTACTTC.

CDR3: CASSLGRRDTQYF. The CDR3 coding sequence is TGTGCCAGCAGCTTAGGGCGGAGAGATACGCAGTATTTT. The J gene is TRBJ2-3, the V gene TRBV13; D remains ambiguous. The V gene's germline CDR1 is PRHDT and CDR2 FYEKMQ (reference sequence). There are 13 residues in the CDR3. The ends were cut back, 0 bases at V and 5 bases at J, with 6 bases in the middle.

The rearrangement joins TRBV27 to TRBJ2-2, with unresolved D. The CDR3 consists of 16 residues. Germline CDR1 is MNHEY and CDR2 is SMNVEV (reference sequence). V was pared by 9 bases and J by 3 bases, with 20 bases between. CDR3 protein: CARNDLRPRYTGELFF. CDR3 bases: TGTGCCAGGAACGACCTTCGACCGAGGTACACCGGGGAGCTGTTTTTT.

The CDR3 spells CASSWNGGMDTQYF. In nucleotides, the CDR3 is TGTGCCAGCAGTTGGAACGGGGGGATGGATACGCAGTATTTT. V gene TRBV7-2 combines with J gene TRBJ2-3; 7 bases fit TRBD2. J gave up 6 bases and V 6 bases, and 9 bases lay outside the gene matches. CDR1 SGHTA and CDR2 FQGNSA come from the germline V gene. This CDR3 region has 14 residues.

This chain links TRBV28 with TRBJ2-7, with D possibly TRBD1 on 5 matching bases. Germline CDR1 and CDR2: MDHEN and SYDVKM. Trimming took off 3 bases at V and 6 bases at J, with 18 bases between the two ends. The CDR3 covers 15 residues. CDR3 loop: CASSLLLRDPSEQYF. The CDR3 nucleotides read TGTGCCAGCAGTTTGCTGCTCAGGGATCCTAGCGAGCAGTACTTC.

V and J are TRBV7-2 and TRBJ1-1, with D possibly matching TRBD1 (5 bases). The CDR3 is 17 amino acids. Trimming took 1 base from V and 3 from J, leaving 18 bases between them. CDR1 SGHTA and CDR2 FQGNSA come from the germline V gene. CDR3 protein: CASSLEWDSFPDTEAFF. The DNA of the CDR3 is TGTGCCAGCAGCTTAGAATGGGACTCTTTTCCGGACACTGAAGCTTTCTTT.

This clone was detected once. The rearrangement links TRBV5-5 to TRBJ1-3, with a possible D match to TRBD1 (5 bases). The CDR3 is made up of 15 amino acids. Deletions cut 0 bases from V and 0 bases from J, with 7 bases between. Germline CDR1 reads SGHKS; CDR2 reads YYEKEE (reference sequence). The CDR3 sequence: CASSLGGLSGNTIYF. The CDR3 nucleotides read TGTGCCAGCAGCTTGGGGGGCCTCTCTGGAAACACCATATATTTT.

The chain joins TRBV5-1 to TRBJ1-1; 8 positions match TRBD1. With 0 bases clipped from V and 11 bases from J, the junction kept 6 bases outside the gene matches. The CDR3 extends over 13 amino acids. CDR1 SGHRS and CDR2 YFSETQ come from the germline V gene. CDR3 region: CASSLEDRVLAFF. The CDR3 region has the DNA TGCGCCAGCAGCTTGGAGGACAGGGTTTTGGCTTTCTTT.

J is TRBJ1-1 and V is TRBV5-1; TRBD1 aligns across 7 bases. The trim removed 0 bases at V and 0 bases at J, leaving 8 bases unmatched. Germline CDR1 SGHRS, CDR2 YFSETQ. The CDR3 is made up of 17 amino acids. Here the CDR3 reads CASSLGGQTLMNTEAFF. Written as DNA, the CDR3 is TGCGCCAGCAGCTTGGGGGGACAGACACTCATGAACACTGAAGCTTTCTTT.

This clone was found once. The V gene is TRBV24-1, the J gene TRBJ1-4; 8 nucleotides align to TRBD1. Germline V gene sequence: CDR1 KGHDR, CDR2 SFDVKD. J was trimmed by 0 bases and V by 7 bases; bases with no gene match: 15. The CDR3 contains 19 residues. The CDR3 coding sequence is TGTGCCACCAGATACCTGGACAGGGTAAGGGATGCAACTAATGAAAAACTGTTTTTT. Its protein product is CATRYLDRVRDATNEKLFF.